This T cell receptor (beta chain) was retrieved from a study of identifying expanded T cells in peripheral blood. Study outcomes and limitations: Technical replicates showed approximately 1.2 changed clones; roughly two weeks roughly 15; four weeks 19.

Germline-derived CDR1 and CDR2 are SGHRS and YFSETQ. V lost 4 bases to trimming and J lost 0 bases; unmatched junction nucleotides: 5. The CDR3 is 15 residues long. Collection occurred without any documented infections or immune events in donors. Only in-frame clones appear in the TCRdb table, and some are missing; sequencing was by immunoSEQ multiplex PCR. This sample carries some 93,000 clones, roughly 88% of them seen once, and the ten largest clones take around 5.9%. A note on this clone: Its antigen remains unknown.

The sequence was obtained from a person aged 18 to 70 in good health. This chain joins TRBV5-1 and TRBJ1-1; 8 bases match TRBD1. Sequencing input: blood. The DNA of the CDR3 is TGCGCCAGCAGCCCGGGACAGGTCATGAACACTGAAGCTTTCTTT. Its protein product is CASSPGQVMNTEAFF.